Listed below are T cell receptor beta chains from one sample, sequenced in a study of tumor-infiltrating lymphocytes in primary liver carcinoma. One entry per CDR3 protein results from TCRdb running MiXCR on the multiplex PCR reads. The sample includes around 79,000 distinct CDR3 sequences, approximately 62% of them seen just once. The sequenced sample was tumor-adjacent normal liver tissue. These receptors came from a man aged 35-49 years with primary liver carcinoma and hepatitis B virus infection. Both conserved end residues are part of each CDR3. Fields, in order: V gene, D gene, clone size, J gene, CDR3 DNA, CDR3 protein. The D gene is left open where the match is weak. Part of the rows lack a size; the others show once, few, many or a class for expanded clones.

>TRBV29-1|NA|NA|TRBJ1-3
TGCAGCGTCCTCGACAGGAGCTCTGGAAACACCATATATTTT
CSVLDRSSGNTIYF
>TRBV6-1|TRBD1|once|TRBJ1-4
TGTGCCGGCAGTGTTCAGGGGGTGACCAATGAAAAACTGTTTTTT
CAGSVQGVTNEKLFF
>TRBV14|NA|NA|TRBJ2-5
TGTGCCAGCAGCGACAGTCGTTCACAGGGCGGGGAGACCCAGCACTTC
CASSDSRSQGGETQHF
>TRBV11-2|TRBD2|NA|TRBJ2-3
TGTGCCAGCAGCTTAGTAACCGGGGGTGAGGTAGCGGGAGATGTGATTACGCAGTATTTT
CASSLVTGGEVAGDVITQYF
>TRBV29-1|TRBD2|few|TRBJ2-1
TGCAGCGTCGTCGGACTAGCGGGTCCGGCCTACAATGAGCAGATCTTC
CSVVGLAGPAYNEQIF
>TRBV6-5|NA|NA|TRBJ2-3
TGTGCCAACAGTTTAGACTGGGGTACAGATACGCAGTATTTT
CANSLDWGTDTQYF
>TRBV19|NA|NA|TRBJ2-1
TGTGCCAGTAGTAAGGGCAGACATACTGAGCAGTTCTTC
CASSKGRHTEQFF
>TRBV6-2/TRBV6-3|TRBD1|NA|TRBJ2-7
TGTGCCAGCAGTTGGCGATCGGGGACAGGGGGTTTCAAGGACCTGGAGCAGTACTTC
CASSWRSGTGGFKDLEQYF
>TRBV5-1|NA|NA|TRBJ2-1
TGCTCCAGCAGCTTGGAACTCCAACCCAATGGGCAGTTCTTC
CSSSLELQPNGQFF
>TRBV10-3|NA|NA|TRBJ1-1
TGTGACATCAGCATCGACAGAGGGAACACTGAAGCTCTCTTT
CDISIDRGNTEALF
>TRBV5-6|NA|once|TRBJ1-1
TGTGTCAGCAGCCTTCCCCGAACAGGTGAGAACACTGAAGCTTTCTTT
CVSSLPRTGENTEAFF
>TRBV5-6|NA|NA|TRBJ1-6
TGTGCCAGCGGCTTGGTTGGACAGCGCAATTCACCCCTCCACTTC
CASGLVGQRNSPLHF
>TRBV29-1|NA|NA|TRBJ2-7
TGCAGCGTTACCAGATCCGACGAGCAGTACTTC
CSVTRSDEQYF
>TRBV12-3/TRBV12-4|NA|few|TRBJ2-5
TGCACCAGCAGTTCCAACAGGGAACAAGAGGCCCAGTACTTC
CTSSSNREQEAQYF
>TRBV11-2|TRBD1|NA|TRBJ2-1
TGTGCCAGCGGCTTCGGTACAGGGGGTTTCTTCAATGAGCAGTTCTTC
CASGFGTGGFFNEQFF
>TRBV7-9|NA|few|TRBJ2-5
TGTGCCAGCAGCCCGGAGCTATCGGAAGAGACCCAGTACTTC
CASSPELSEETQYF
>TRBV7-9|NA|many|TRBJ1-6
TGTGCCAGCAGCTTAGAGGTGGCTTATTCACCCCTCCACTTT
CASSLEVAYSPLHF
>TRBV6-1|TRBD2|NA|TRBJ2-2
TGTGCCAGTGGGGGACTATCGGTGACCGGGGAGCTGTTTTTT
CASGGLSVTGELFF
>TRBV11-2|TRBD2|NA|TRBJ2-1
TGTGCTAGCAGCGTGGAGCTCCTAGCGGGAATGAATGAGCAGTCCTTC
CASSVELLAGMNEQSF
>TRBV11-2|NA|once|TRBJ2-1
TGTGCCAGCGGCCTCTTGGGGAGAGCTTCCTACTATGAGCACTTCTTC
CASGLLGRASYYEHFF
>TRBV11-2|NA|NA|TRBJ2-3
TGTGCCAGAAGCTTAGATTGGGGGTCAAATACGCAGTATTTT
CARSLDWGSNTQYF
>TRBV4-1|TRBD1|NA|TRBJ2-1
TGCGCCAGCAGCCAACCAGGGACAGCCTACAATGAGCAGTTCTTC
CASSQPGTAYNEQFF
>TRBV13|NA|NA|TRBJ1-1
TGTGCCAGCAGCTTACTGGACGGAAACACTGAAGCTTTCTTT
CASSLLDGNTEAFF
>TRBV6-5|NA|NA|TRBJ2-1
TGTGCCAACAGTTACTCGGCAGGGGCCTCGTACAATGAGCAGTTCTTC
CANSYSAGASYNEQFF
>TRBV6-5|TRBD1|NA|TRBJ2-3
TGTGCCAGCAGCCGCGACAGGGCACTGCAGTATTTT
CASSRDRALQYF
>TRBV4-1|NA|NA|TRBJ2-3
TGCGCCAGCAGTCCCATAGAGGGGAGCAATGAGCCCCAGTATTTT
CASSPIEGSNEPQYF
>TRBV10-2|TRBD1|NA|TRBJ1-2
TGCGCCAGTGGGGACAGGGACAACTGCGGCTACACCTTC
CASGDRDNCGYTF
>TRBV12-3/TRBV12-4|TRBD2|NA|TRBJ2-7
TGTGCCAGCAATTTGTTAGCGGGAGGCTATGAGCAGTACTTC
CASNLLAGGYEQYF
>TRBV6-1|NA|NA|TRBJ2-1
TGTGCCAGCAGTCGACAAGGGCTGACCAGCGGGAATGAGCAGTTCTTC
CASSRQGLTSGNEQFF
>TRBV14|TRBD2|many|TRBJ2-1
TGTGCCAGCAGCCAAGTTGGACTAGCGGGAGATCATGAGCAGTTCTTC
CASSQVGLAGDHEQFF
>TRBV12-3/TRBV12-4|NA|few|TRBJ1-2
TGTGCCAGCAGGAGCACTATTTGGGACACAACTAACTATGGCTACACCTTC
CASRSTIWDTTNYGYTF
>TRBV29-1|TRBD1|NA|TRBJ2-5
TGCAGCGTCCGAATCCCGGGACAGGGGAATGAGACCCAGTACTTC
CSVRIPGQGNETQYF
>TRBV7-9|NA|NA|TRBJ1-1
TGTGCCAGCAGCTTAGTTATAGGGGTTACCGGAGAAGCTTTCTTT
CASSLVIGVTGEAFF
>TRBV6-1|TRBD1|NA|TRBJ2-5
TGTGCTAGCGGCTACAGGGGGCGTGAGACCCAGTACTTC
CASGYRGRETQYF
>TRBV5-6|NA|NA|TRBJ1-1
TGTGCCAGCAGTCAGAATCACCCATACGGAGGGGATGGAGCTTTCTTT
CASSQNHPYGGDGAFF
>TRBV20-1|TRBD1|NA|TRBJ1-1
TGCAGAACAGGGGCGGGGAACACTGAAGCTTTCTTC
CRTGAGNTEAFF
>TRBV29-1|NA|NA|TRBJ1-2
TGCAGCGTCGCGGCCAGGGGAAGCTATGGTTACACCTTC
CSVAARGSYGYTF
>TRBV11-2|TRBD2|NA|TRBJ2-2
TGTGGCAGCAGCCCCCAGACTAGCCACACCGGGGAGCTGCTTTTT
CGSSPQTSHTGELLF
>TRBV29-1|NA|NA|TRBJ2-7
TGCAGCGTTACTAGCAGCCCCTACGAGCAGTGCTTT
CSVTSSPYEQCF
>TRBV6-1|NA|many|TRBJ2-2
TGTGCCAGCAGTGGGTTAGCGATCACCGGGGAGCTGTTTTTT
CASSGLAITGELFF
>TRBV7-9|NA|many|TRBJ1-1
TGTGCCAGCAGCCCTCCAGGGGCGAACACTGAAGCTTGCTTT
CASSPPGANTEACF
>TRBV6-1|NA|many|TRBJ1-5
TGTGCCAGCAGTGAACGTGGAGGGAGCAATCAGCCCCAGCATTTT
CASSERGGSNQPQHF
>TRBV11-2|TRBD2|medium-sized|TRBJ2-1
TGTGCCAGCAGCTACCCTCGGACTAGCGGGAGGCAAGAGCAGTTCTTC
CASSYPRTSGRQEQFF
>TRBV5-1|NA|NA|TRBJ2-5
TGCGCCAGCAGCTTCGGGTTTATTGGAGAGACCCAGTACTTC
CASSFGFIGETQYF
>TRBV12-3/TRBV12-4|NA|many|TRBJ1-1
TGTGCCAGCAGTTTAGGGGACCTTGTTGTAAACACTGAAGCTTTCTTT
CASSLGDLVVNTEAFF
>TRBV11-2|NA|few|TRBJ2-5
TGTGCCAGTAGTTTAGCGAGGCTAGCCCTGGGAAGAAAAGAGACCCAGTACTTC
CASSLARLALGRKETQYF
>TRBV4-2|TRBD2|NA|TRBJ2-2
TGTGCCAGCATCCAAGAAGGAGCGGGAGGTCTCACCGGGGAGCTGTTTTTT
CASIQEGAGGLTGELFF
>TRBV11-2|TRBD1|medium-sized|TRBJ1-1
TGTGCCAGCAGCCCTTGGGAGGGGGCGAACACTGAAGCTTTCTTT
CASSPWEGANTEAFF
>TRBV11-3|TRBD1|medium-sized|TRBJ2-2
TGTGCCAGCAGCGACCGGACAGGCGGGGAGCTGTTTTTT
CASSDRTGGELFF
>TRBV4-3|TRBD2|NA|TRBJ2-7
TGCGCCAGCAGCCCGAAACTAGCGGTCACATCCTACGAGCAGTACTTC
CASSPKLAVTSYEQYF
>TRBV9|NA|NA|TRBJ2-1
TGTGCCAGCAGCGTCGGGTTAGTGGTGGGAGAAGACTACAATGAGCAGTTCTTC
CASSVGLVVGEDYNEQFF
>TRBV10-2|TRBD2|NA|TRBJ2-5
TGCGCCAGCAGTGAGGATGGAGCGGGAGACTGGGAGACCCAGTACTTC
CASSEDGAGDWETQYF
>TRBV29-1|TRBD1|NA|TRBJ1-5
TGCAGCGTTGAGGGGGACAGCCGTTTTAGTTTGGGGTACGACAAGACCGATCAGCCCCAGCATTTT
CSVEGDSRFSLGYDKTDQPQHF
>TRBV29-1|TRBD2|NA|TRBJ2-1
TGCAGCGATGGACTAGCGAGAGGGTTCTACAATGAGCAGTTCTTC
CSDGLARGFYNEQFF